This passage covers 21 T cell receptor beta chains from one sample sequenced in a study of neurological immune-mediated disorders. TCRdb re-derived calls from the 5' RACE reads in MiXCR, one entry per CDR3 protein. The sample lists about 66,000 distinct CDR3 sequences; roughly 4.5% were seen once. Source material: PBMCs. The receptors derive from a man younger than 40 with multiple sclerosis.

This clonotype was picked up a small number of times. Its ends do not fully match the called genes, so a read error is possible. The DNA of the CDR3 is TGTGCCAGCAGTGAAGCGAGGTTTTTCCAGCCCCAGAATTTT. Its translation: CASSEARFFQPQNF. This chain connects TRBV2 to TRBJ1-5; the D is unclear. The V gene's germline CDR1 is SNHLY and CDR2 FYNNEI. CDR3 length: 14 amino acids.

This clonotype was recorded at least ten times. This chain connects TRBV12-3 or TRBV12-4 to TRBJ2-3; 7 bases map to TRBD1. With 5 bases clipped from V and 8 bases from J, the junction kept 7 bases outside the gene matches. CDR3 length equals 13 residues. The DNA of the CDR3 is TGTGCCAGCAGTACCGGGACAGCCGGTACGCAGTATTTT. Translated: CASSTGTAGTQYF.

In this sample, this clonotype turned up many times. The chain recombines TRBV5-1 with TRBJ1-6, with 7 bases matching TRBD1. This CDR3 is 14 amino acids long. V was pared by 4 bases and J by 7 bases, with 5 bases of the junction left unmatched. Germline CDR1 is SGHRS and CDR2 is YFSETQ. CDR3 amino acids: CASSTDRDNSPLHF. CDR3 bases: TGCGCCAGCAGCACAGACAGGGACAATTCACCCCTCCACTTT.

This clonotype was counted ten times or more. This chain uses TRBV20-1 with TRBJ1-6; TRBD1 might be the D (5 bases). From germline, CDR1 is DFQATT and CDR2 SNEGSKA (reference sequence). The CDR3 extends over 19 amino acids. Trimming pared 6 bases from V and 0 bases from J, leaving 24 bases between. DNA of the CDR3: TGCAGTGCAGAGTGGAATGGGGGGACTAAGAGCTCCTATAATTCACCCCTCCACTTT. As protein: CSAEWNGGTKSSYNSPLHF.

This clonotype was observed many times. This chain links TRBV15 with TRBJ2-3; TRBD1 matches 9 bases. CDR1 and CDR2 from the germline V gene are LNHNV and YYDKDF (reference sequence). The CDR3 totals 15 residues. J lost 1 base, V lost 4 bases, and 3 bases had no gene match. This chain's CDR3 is CATSKGQGGTDTQYF. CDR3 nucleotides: TGTGCCACCAGCAAGGGACAGGGTGGCACAGATACGCAGTATTTT.

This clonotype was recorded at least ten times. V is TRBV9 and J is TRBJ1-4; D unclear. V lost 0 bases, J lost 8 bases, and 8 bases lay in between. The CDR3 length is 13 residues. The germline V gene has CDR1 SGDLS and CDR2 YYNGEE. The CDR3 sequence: CASSVGAEEKLFF. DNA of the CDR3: TGTGCCAGCAGCGTAGGAGCTGAGGAAAAACTGTTTTTT.

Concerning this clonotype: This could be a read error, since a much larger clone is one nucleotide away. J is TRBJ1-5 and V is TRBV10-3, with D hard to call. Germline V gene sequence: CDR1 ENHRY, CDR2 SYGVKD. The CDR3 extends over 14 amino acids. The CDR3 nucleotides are TGTGCCATCAGTGAGCGGCGAGGGAATCAGCCCCAGAATTTT. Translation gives CAISERRGNQPQNF.

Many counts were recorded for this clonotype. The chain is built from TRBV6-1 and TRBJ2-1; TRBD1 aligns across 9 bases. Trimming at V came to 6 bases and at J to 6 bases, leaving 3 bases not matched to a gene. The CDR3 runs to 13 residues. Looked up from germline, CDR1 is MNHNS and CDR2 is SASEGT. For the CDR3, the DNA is TGTGCCAGCAGGGGGACAGGGCCCAATGAGCAGTTCTTC. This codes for CASRGTGPNEQFF.

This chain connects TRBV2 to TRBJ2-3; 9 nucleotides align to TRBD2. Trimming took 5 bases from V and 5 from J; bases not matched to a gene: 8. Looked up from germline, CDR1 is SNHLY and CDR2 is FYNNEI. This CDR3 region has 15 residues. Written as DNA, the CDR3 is TGTGCCAGCAGTCCCGCGCGGGGGGGACGAGATACGCAGTATTTT. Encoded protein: CASSPARGGRDTQYF.

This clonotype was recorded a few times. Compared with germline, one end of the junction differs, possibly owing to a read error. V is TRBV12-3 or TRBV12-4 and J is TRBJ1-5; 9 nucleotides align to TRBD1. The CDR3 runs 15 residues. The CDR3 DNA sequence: TGTGCCAGCAGTTCCGGGACAGGGAGCAATCAGCCCCAGAATTTT. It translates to CASSSGTGSNQPQNF.

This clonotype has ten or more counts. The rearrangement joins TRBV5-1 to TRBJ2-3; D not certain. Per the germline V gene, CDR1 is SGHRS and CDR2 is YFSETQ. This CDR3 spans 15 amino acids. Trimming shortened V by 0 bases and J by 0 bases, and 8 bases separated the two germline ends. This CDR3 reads CASSLVGTSTDTQYF. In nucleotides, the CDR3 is TGCGCCAGCAGCTTGGTGGGCACTAGCACAGATACGCAGTATTTT. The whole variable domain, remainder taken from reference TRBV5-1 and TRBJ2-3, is KAGVTQTPRYLIKTRGQQVTLSCSPISGHRSVSWYQQTPGQGLQFLFEYFSETQRNKGNFPGRFSGRQFSNSRSEMNVSTLELGDSALYLCASSLVGTSTDTQYFGPGTRLTVL.

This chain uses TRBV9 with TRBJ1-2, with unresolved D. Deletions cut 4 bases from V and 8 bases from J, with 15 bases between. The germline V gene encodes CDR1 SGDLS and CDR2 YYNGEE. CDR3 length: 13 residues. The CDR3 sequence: CASSLHGSRGYTF. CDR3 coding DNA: TGTGCCAGCAGCCTCCACGGGTCGCGGGGCTACACCTTC.

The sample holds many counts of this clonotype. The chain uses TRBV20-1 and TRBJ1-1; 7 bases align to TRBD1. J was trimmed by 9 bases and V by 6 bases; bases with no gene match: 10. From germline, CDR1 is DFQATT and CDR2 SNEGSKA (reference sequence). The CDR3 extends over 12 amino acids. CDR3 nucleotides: TGCAGTGCGATACCCGGGACAGAGAAAGCTTTCTTT. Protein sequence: CSAIPGTEKAFF.

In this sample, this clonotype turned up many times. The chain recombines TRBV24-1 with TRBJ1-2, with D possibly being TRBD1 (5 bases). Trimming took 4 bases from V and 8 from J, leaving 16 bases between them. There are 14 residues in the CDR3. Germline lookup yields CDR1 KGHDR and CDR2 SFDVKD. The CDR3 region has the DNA TGTGCCACCAGTGACACCGGGACCCTGAGAGGCTACACCTTC. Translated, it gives CATSDTGTLRGYTF.

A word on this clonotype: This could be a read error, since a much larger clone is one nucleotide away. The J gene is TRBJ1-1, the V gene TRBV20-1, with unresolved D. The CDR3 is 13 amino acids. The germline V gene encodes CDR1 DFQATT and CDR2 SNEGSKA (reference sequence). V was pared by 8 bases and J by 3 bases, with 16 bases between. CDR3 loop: CSSKQVADTEAFF. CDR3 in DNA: TGCAGTTCTAAACAAGTTGCGGACACTGAAGCTTTCTTT.

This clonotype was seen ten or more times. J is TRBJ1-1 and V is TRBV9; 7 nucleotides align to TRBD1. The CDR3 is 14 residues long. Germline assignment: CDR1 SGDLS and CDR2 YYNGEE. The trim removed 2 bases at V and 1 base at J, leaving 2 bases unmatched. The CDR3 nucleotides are TGTGCCAGCAGCGTTACAGGGGAGAACACTGAAGCTTTCTTT. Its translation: CASSVTGENTEAFF.

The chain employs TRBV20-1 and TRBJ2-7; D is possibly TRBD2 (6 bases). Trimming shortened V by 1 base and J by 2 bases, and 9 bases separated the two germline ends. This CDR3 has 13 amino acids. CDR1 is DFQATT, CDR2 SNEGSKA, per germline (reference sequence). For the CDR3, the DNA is TGCAGTGCTAGAGTTCGGGGGACCTACGAGCAGTACGTC. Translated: CSARVRGTYEQYV.

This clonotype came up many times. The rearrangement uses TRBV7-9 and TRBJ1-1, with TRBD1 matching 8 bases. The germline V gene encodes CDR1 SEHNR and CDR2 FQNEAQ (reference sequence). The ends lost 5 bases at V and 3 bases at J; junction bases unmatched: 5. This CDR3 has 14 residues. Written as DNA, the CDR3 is TGTGCCAGCAGCCAGGGGGCGAGAGACACTGAAGCTTTCTTT. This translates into CASSQGARDTEAFF.

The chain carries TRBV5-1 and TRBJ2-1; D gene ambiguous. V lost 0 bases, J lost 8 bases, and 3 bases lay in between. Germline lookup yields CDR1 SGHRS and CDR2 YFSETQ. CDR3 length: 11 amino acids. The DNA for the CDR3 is TGCGCCAGCAGCTTGGCCGATGAGCAGTTCTTC. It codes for CASSLADEQFF.

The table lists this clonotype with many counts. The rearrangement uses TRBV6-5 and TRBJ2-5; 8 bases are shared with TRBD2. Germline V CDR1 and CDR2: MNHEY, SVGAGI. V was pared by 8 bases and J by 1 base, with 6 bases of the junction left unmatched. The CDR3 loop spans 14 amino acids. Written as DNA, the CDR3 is TGTGCCAGCTTAGGTAGCGGGGCCCAAGAGACCCAGTACTTC. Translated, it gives CASLGSGAQETQYF.

In DNA, the CDR3 is TGTGCCAGCAGCCCCATGAACAGTCTTTATAGCAATCAGCCCCAGCATTTT. Protein: CASSPMNSLYSNQPQHF. V usage is TRBV7-2 and J usage is TRBJ1-5, with D unresolved. The CDR3 consists of 17 residues. Germline lookup yields CDR1 SGHTA and CDR2 FQGNSA. The V end was cut by 5 bases, the J end by 0 bases, with 17 bases between. The variable domain in full, completed from reference TRBV7-2 and TRBJ1-5, reads GAGVSQSPSNKVTEKGKDVELRCDPISGHTALYWYRQSLGQGLEFLIYFQGNSAPDKSGLPSDRFSAERTGGSVSTLTIQRTQQEDSAVYLCASSPMNSLYSNQPQHFGDGTRLSIL.